Presented here are 28 T cell receptor beta chains from one specimen sequenced in a study of T-cell memory formation after mild COVID-19. One entry per CDR3 protein results from TCRdb running MiXCR on the 5' RACE reads. The sample has hundreds of thousands of distinct CDR3 sequences; approximately 22% are singletons. The sequenced sample consisted of PBMCs or a T cell subset sorted from them (not recorded which). The source of these receptors is a man aged 18 to 29 who had mild COVID-19 (a few samples of this study predate the infection). Cell type and time point are not known.

The chain links TRBV7-2 to TRBJ2-2, with D maybe TRBD2 (7 bases). V lost 0 bases and J 4 bases, leaving 9 bases between the germline ends. From germline, CDR1 is SGHTA and CDR2 FQGNSA. CDR3 length: 15 residues. The CDR3 DNA reads as TGTGCCAGCAGCTTAGCCGGGGGGCTCACCGGGGAGCTGTTTTTT. Protein product: CASSLAGGLTGELFF.

In its sample, this clonotype was seen a few times. In DNA form, the CDR3 reads TGCAGCCCTAGCGGGGGGGATCGAGAGCAGTACTTC. Translating gives CSPSGGDREQYF. V and J are TRBV20-1 and TRBJ2-7; 12 nucleotides line up with TRBD2. The CDR3 totals 12 residues. From germline, CDR1 is DFQATT and CDR2 SNEGSKA (reference sequence).

J is TRBJ2-3 and V is TRBV11-2; no reliable D call. Deletions cut 1 base from V and 2 bases from J, with 10 bases between. The V gene's germline CDR1 is SGHAT and CDR2 FQNNGV. This CDR3 is built from 15 residues. The CDR3 is CASSLARGVTDTQYF. The CDR3 DNA is TGTGCCAGCAGCTTAGCCCGTGGTGTCACAGATACGCAGTATTTT.

V is TRBV5-1 and J is TRBJ2-5; D is ambiguous. V dropped 2 bases and J dropped 5 bases, with 10 bases sitting between them. Germline V lookup: CDR1 SGHRS, CDR2 YFSETQ. The CDR3 sequence is 13 residues long. The CDR3 DNA sequence: TGCGCCAGCAGCTTTCAGCTGGGGGAGACCCAGTACTTC. It is translated as CASSFQLGETQYF.

This clonotype was seen a handful of times. The chain couples TRBV7-9 to TRBJ1-1; D ambiguous. With 6 bases removed from V and 0 bases from J, the gap between germline ends came to 14 bases. The CDR3 is made up of 15 amino acids. The germline V gene encodes CDR1 SEHNR and CDR2 FQNEAQ (reference sequence). Here the CDR3 reads CASSSTGRLNTEAFF. CDR3 bases: TGTGCCAGCAGTTCTACTGGACGTTTGAACACTGAAGCTTTCTTT.

The CDR3 sequence: CSVGFGEAFF. Here the CDR3 DNA reads TGCAGCGTCGGTTTCGGGGAAGCTTTCTTT. The rearrangement links TRBV29-1 to TRBJ1-1; D is uncertain. From germline, CDR1 is SQVTM and CDR2 ANQGSEA. CDR3 size: 10 residues. Trimming pared 6 bases from V and 8 bases from J, leaving 10 bases between. Based on the CDR3 plus reference TRBV29-1 and TRBJ1-1, the full variable domain is SAVISQKPSRDICQRGTSLTIQCQVDSQVTMMFWYRQQPGQSLTLIATANQGSEATYESGFVIDKFPISRPNLTFSTLTVSNMSPEDSSIYLCSVGFGEAFFGQGTRLTVV.

V and J are TRBV20-1 and TRBJ2-6; D remains unclear. The V end lost 7 bases, the J end lost 2 bases, and 12 bases lay between the germline ends. Germline assignment: CDR1 DFQATT and CDR2 SNEGSKA (reference sequence). The CDR3 extends over 14 amino acids. As DNA, the CDR3 is TGCAGTGTCCCGACCCAGGCTGGGGCCAACGTCCTGACTTTC. The encoded protein is CSVPTQAGANVLTF.

This clonotype was seen only a few times. The J gene is TRBJ2-3, the V gene TRBV6-6; TRBD1 agrees at 7 bases. With 6 bases clipped from V and 4 bases from J, the junction kept 13 bases outside the gene matches. The CDR3 is 16 residues long. From germline, CDR1 is MNHNY and CDR2 SVGAGI (reference sequence). CDR3 protein: CASSSGRGRVADTQYF. The DNA of the CDR3 is TGTGCCAGCAGCTCCGGCAGGGGGAGAGTTGCAGATACGCAGTATTTT.

V is TRBV24-1 and J is TRBJ2-2; weak D call: TRBD1 (5 bases). The length of the CDR3 is 15 residues. The germline CDR1 and CDR2 sequences are KGHDR and SFDVKD. Trimming stripped 1 base from V and 6 bases from J, with 11 bases between. This CDR3 is CATSDFTQGAGELFF. CDR3 sequence (DNA): TGTGCCACCAGTGATTTTACCCAGGGCGCCGGGGAGCTGTTTTTT.

The sample holds a few counts of this clonotype. V is TRBV7-2 and J is TRBJ1-3; D gene uncertain. The V gene's germline CDR1 is SGHTA and CDR2 FQGNSA. The V gene lost 5 bases and the J gene lost 2 bases, with 13 bases spanning the gap. This CDR3 comprises 15 residues. In DNA, the CDR3 is TGTGCCAGCAGCCCCCCTCTGGCAGCTGGAAACACCATATATTTT. Residues: CASSPPLAAGNTIYF.

V gene TRBV7-9 combines with J gene TRBJ1-1; 7 nucleotides agree with TRBD1. The V segment lost 5 bases and the J segment 1 base; nucleotides outside the gene matches: 10. Germline loops: CDR1 SEHNR, CDR2 FQNEAQ (reference sequence). The CDR3 has 16 amino acids. CDR3 nucleotide sequence: TGTGCCAGCAGCGGACGGACAGGTCCCGAGAACACTGAAGCTTTCTTT. Translated, it gives CASSGRTGPENTEAFF.

This clonotype was detected ten times or more. The rearrangement uses TRBV5-4 and TRBJ2-7; TRBD1 agrees at 10 bases. The CDR3 runs to 15 residues. Germline V gives CDR1 SGHNT, CDR2 YYREEE (reference sequence). Trimming removed 0 bases from V and 1 base from J; junction bases left unmatched: 1. CDR3 DNA sequence: TGTGCCAGCAGCTTGGTGGGACAGGGGTCCTACGAGCAGTACTTC. This encodes CASSLVGQGSYEQYF.

The chain combines TRBV11-3 with TRBJ2-3, with 10 nucleotides matching TRBD2. CDR3 length: 16 amino acids. CDR1 and CDR2 (germline): SGHNT, YENEEA. Germline trimming cut 5 bases from V and 3 bases from J; bases unmatched to any gene: 8. CDR3 sequence reads: CASSQGLAKETDTQYF. CDR3 DNA sequence: TGTGCCAGCAGCCAGGGACTAGCGAAAGAAACAGATACGCAGTATTTT.

This clonotype has a count of ten or more. The chain combines TRBV7-8 with TRBJ2-7, with D perhaps being TRBD1 or TRBD2 (6 bases each). The CDR3 loop spans 13 amino acids. Trimming pared 5 bases from V and 6 bases from J, leaving 14 bases between. From germline, CDR1 is SGHVS and CDR2 FQNEAQ. This chain's CDR3 is CASSLLGGGEQYF. CDR3 bases: TGTGCCAGCAGCCTCCTGGGGGGCGGCGAGCAGTACTTC.

Many counts were recorded for this clonotype. The chain has TRBV5-4 and TRBJ2-5; no reliable D call. The germline CDR1 and CDR2 sequences are SGHNT and YYREEE (reference sequence). The CDR3 has 13 residues. Trimming left V 1 base short and J 3 bases short, with 7 bases between. In DNA, the CDR3 is TGTGCCAGCAGCTTGCCGTACGAAGAGACCCAGTACTTC. Translated: CASSLPYEETQYF.

The chain combines TRBV29-1 with TRBJ2-7, with 9 bases lining up with TRBD1. The length of the CDR3 is 14 residues. With V trimmed by 5 bases and J by 0 bases, 5 bases remained unmatched. CDR1 is SQVTM and CDR2 is ANQGSEA in the germline V gene. The CDR3 sequence is CSVFTGQGSYEQYF. The CDR3 nucleotides are TGCAGCGTTTTCACGGGACAGGGCTCCTACGAGCAGTACTTC.

The CDR3 region is CASSNYVAVLGTDTQYF. CDR3 DNA sequence: TGTGCCAGCAGCAATTACGTAGCAGTCCTCGGCACAGATACGCAGTATTTT. The chain has TRBV7-2 and TRBJ2-3, with D hard to call. The V end lost 5 bases, the J end lost 1 base, and 19 bases lay between the germline ends. This CDR3 has 17 amino acids. Germline CDR1 reads SGHTA; CDR2 reads FQGNSA.

The chain is built from TRBV29-1 and TRBJ2-7; D uncertain. Germline loops: CDR1 SQVTM, CDR2 ANQGSEA. V lost 4 bases, J lost 7 bases, and 11 bases lay in between. The CDR3 contains 11 residues. Here the CDR3 reads CSVVKATEQYF. For the CDR3, the DNA is TGCAGCGTTGTGAAGGCTACGGAGCAGTACTTC.

This clonotype appeared a few times. This chain uses TRBV9 with TRBJ2-1, with 10 bases lining up with TRBD2. V lost 0 bases to trimming and J lost 7 bases; unmatched junction nucleotides: 10. CDR1 and CDR2 from the germline V gene are SGDLS and YYNGEE. CDR3 length: 17 amino acids. The CDR3 is CASSVAPSGGPENEQFF. Written as DNA, the CDR3 is TGTGCCAGCAGCGTAGCCCCTAGCGGGGGCCCCGAGAATGAGCAGTTCTTC.

This clonotype came up a few times. The rearrangement links TRBV20-1 to TRBJ2-3; TRBD2 aligns across 7 bases. Germline trimming cut 3 bases from V and 1 base from J; bases unmatched to any gene: 7. The CDR3 is 15 residues long. Per the germline V gene, CDR1 is DFQATT and CDR2 is SNEGSKA (reference sequence). The CDR3, as DNA: TGCAGTGCTAGTTCCGGCGGGAGACGCACAGATACGCAGTATTTT. The encoded protein is CSASSGGRRTDTQYF.

The chain carries TRBV18 and TRBJ2-7, with 7 bases that match TRBD1. The V and J ends lost 4 bases and 5 bases, in that order; junction bases with no gene match: 11. Germline V gene lookup returns CDR1 KGHSH and CDR2 LQKENI. This CDR3 is 15 amino acids long. Here the CDR3 reads CASSRIETGLDEQYF. CDR3 in DNA: TGTGCCAGCTCACGAATAGAGACAGGGTTGGACGAGCAGTACTTC.

A few counts support this clonotype. The J gene is TRBJ2-3, the V gene TRBV11-2; the match to TRBD2 covers 11 bases. V lost 6 bases to trimming and J lost 4 bases; unmatched junction nucleotides: 15. The CDR3 is 18 amino acids. Germline CDR1 and CDR2: SGHAT and FQNNGV. Here the CDR3 reads CASRVPEVPSGGPDTQYF. The CDR3 nucleotides read TGTGCCAGCAGAGTGCCCGAGGTTCCTAGCGGGGGGCCAGATACGCAGTATTTT.

The chain uses TRBV5-5 and TRBJ2-5; 7 bases are a match to TRBD1. The CDR3 contains 14 residues. Per the germline V gene, CDR1 is SGHKS and CDR2 is YYEKEE (reference sequence). Trimming at V came to 2 bases and at J to 6 bases, leaving 7 bases not matched to a gene. CDR3 loop: CASSLGGAYQTQYF. CDR3 nucleotides: TGTGCCAGCAGCTTAGGGGGCGCGTACCAGACCCAGTACTTC.

The CDR3 bases are TGTGCCAGCAGTACATACACTGGGGCAACCCAAGAGACCCAGTACTTC. Encoded protein: CASSTYTGATQETQYF. This chain links TRBV28 with TRBJ2-5; TRBD1 might be the D (5 bases). The germline CDR1 and CDR2 sequences are MDHEN and SYDVKM. The CDR3 is made up of 16 amino acids. Trimming shortened V by 5 bases and J by 1 base, and 17 bases separated the two germline ends.

CDR3 sequence: CASSHGTVGETQYF. The CDR3 DNA reads TGTGCCAGCAGCCACGGGACGGTTGGAGAGACCCAGTACTTC. The genes are TRBV5-6 and TRBJ2-5; D assignment may be TRBD1 or TRBD2 (5 bases each). Germline loops: CDR1 SGHDT, CDR2 YYEEEE. V lost 4 bases to trimming and J lost 4 bases, with 14 bases between them. CDR3 size: 14 residues.

V usage is TRBV7-3 and J usage is TRBJ1-5, with D hard to call. There are 16 residues in the CDR3. Germline lookup yields CDR1 SGHTA and CDR2 FQGTGA. With 1 base removed from V and 5 bases from J, the gap between germline ends came to 15 bases. Here the CDR3 reads CASSLRRTNWYQPQHF. In DNA form, the CDR3 reads TGTGCCAGCAGCTTAAGAAGGACCAATTGGTATCAGCCCCAGCATTTT.

This clonotype was picked up a small number of times. This chain connects TRBV4-1 to TRBJ2-7, with a possible D match to TRBD2 (6 bases). The V and J ends lost 1 base and 3 bases respectively, with 10 bases between them. CDR3 size: 14 residues. Germline loops: CDR1 MGHRA, CDR2 YSYEKL. The CDR3 is CASSQAWGVYEQYF. CDR3 nucleotide sequence: TGCGCCAGCAGCCAAGCTTGGGGGGTCTACGAGCAGTACTTC.

This rearrangement joins TRBV15 to TRBJ2-5, with D perhaps assigned TRBD1 or TRBD2 (5 bases each). Looked up from germline, CDR1 is LNHNV and CDR2 is YYDKDF (reference sequence). V lost 2 bases, J lost 2 bases, and 12 bases lay in between. The CDR3 has 15 residues. This CDR3 is CATSRSRGAQETQYF. CDR3 nucleotides: TGTGCCACCAGCAGATCCCGAGGGGCACAAGAGACCCAGTACTTC.